These 14 T cell receptor beta chains were all obtained from the same sample, sequenced in a study of CD8 T cells in ankylosing spondylitis. Each CDR3 protein is one row after TCRdb ran MiXCR on the 5' RACE reads. The profile shows approximately 240,000 distinct CDR3 sequences, 24% of them singletons. The sample was blood, either unsorted or a sorted T cell fraction (not recorded which). These receptors were taken from a male donor with ankylosing spondylitis or in good health (not recorded which).

This clonotype was counted at least ten times. This chain joins TRBV12-3 or TRBV12-4 and TRBJ2-5; TRBD1 matches at 9 bases. This CDR3 contains 16 residues. V lost 5 bases to trimming and J lost 4 bases; unmatched junction nucleotides: 11. CDR3 sequence (DNA): TGTGCCAGCAGTCCAGGGACAGGGATCAAATCAGAGACCCAGTACTTC. Protein product: CASSPGTGIKSETQYF.

In its sample, this clonotype was seen many times. This chain links TRBV12-3 or TRBV12-4 with TRBJ2-1; unclear D gene. With 8 bases removed from V and 5 bases from J, the gap between germline ends came to 7 bases. This CDR3 is 11 amino acids long. CDR3 bases: TGTGCCAGCCTCACGAACAATGAGCAGTTCTTC. Translation: CASLTNNEQFF.

This clonotype was counted a few times. This chain joins TRBV7-3 and TRBJ2-5, with 9 positions matching TRBD2. The germline V gene encodes CDR1 SGHTA and CDR2 FQGTGA. The CDR3 spans 18 residues. The junction had 17 bases not matched to a gene; V was cut back by 5 bases and J by 4 bases. The CDR3 spells CASSPTPHCGGAVETQYF. The CDR3 nucleotides read TGTGCCAGCAGCCCCACGCCCCACTGCGGGGGGGCCGTAGAGACCCAGTACTTC.

This clonotype came up many times. This chain links TRBV20-1 with TRBJ1-2; D gene unclear. Germline V gene lookup returns CDR1 DFQATT and CDR2 SNEGSKA (reference sequence). The germline V and J ends were trimmed by 5 bases and 8 bases, with 12 bases remaining between them. The CDR3 length is 11 residues. In DNA, the CDR3 is TGCAGTGCTTGGACTATCGAGGGCTACACCTTC. It yields the protein CSAWTIEGYTF.

The V gene is TRBV20-1, the J gene TRBJ2-5, with 7 bases lining up with TRBD1. This CDR3 is built from 17 residues. Germline CDR1 reads DFQATT; CDR2 reads SNEGSKA (reference sequence). V lost 4 bases to trimming and J lost 2 bases; unmatched junction nucleotides: 16. The CDR3 sequence is CSATPTEGLTGQETQYF. The CDR3 coding sequence is TGCAGTGCTACCCCGACAGAGGGTCTGACAGGGCAAGAGACCCAGTACTTC.

This clonotype was picked up a small number of times. J is TRBJ2-5 and V is TRBV9, with 9 bases that match TRBD2. This CDR3 is 14 amino acids long. With V trimmed by 4 bases and J by 5 bases, 6 bases remained unmatched. Per germline, CDR1 SGDLS and CDR2 YYNGEE. Here the CDR3 reads CASSMGLAGETQYF. CDR3 nucleotide sequence: TGTGCCAGCAGCATGGGACTAGCTGGGGAGACCCAGTACTTC.

A few counts support this clonotype. CDR3 in DNA: TGCAGCGTGGGGCGGGCGCAGGGCTACACCTTC. This sequence encodes CSVGRAQGYTF. The chain has TRBV29-1 and TRBJ1-2; D might be TRBD1 (5 bases). CDR1 and CDR2 from the germline V gene are SQVTM and ANQGSEA. Deletions cut 6 bases from V and 8 bases from J, with 13 bases between. The CDR3 sequence is 11 residues long.

The chain joins TRBV7-8 to TRBJ2-7; 7 positions match TRBD1. Per the germline V gene, CDR1 is SGHVS and CDR2 is FQNEAQ. Trimming cost V 5 bases and J 3 bases; bases outside gene matches: 7. This CDR3 is 14 amino acids long. Here the CDR3 reads CASSSRDSGYEQYF. The CDR3 region has the DNA TGTGCCAGCAGCAGCCGGGACAGTGGCTACGAGCAGTACTTC.

This clonotype was counted many times. V gene TRBV20-1 combines with J gene TRBJ2-5, with 9 bases that match TRBD1. This CDR3 contains 13 residues. Germline CDR1 and CDR2: DFQATT and SNEGSKA (reference sequence). The junction had 12 bases not matched to a gene; V was cut back by 7 bases and J by 9 bases. CDR3 loop: CSGDRTGVSPQYF. For the CDR3, the DNA is TGCAGTGGAGATAGGACAGGGGTTTCCCCCCAGTACTTC.

This clonotype was seen ten or more times. The chain links TRBV5-1 to TRBJ2-5; 8 nucleotides match TRBD1. The CDR3 loop spans 16 amino acids. The germline gives CDR1 SGHRS, CDR2 YFSETQ. J lost 3 bases, V lost 5 bases, and 12 bases had no gene match. The CDR3 coding sequence is TGCGCCAGCAGTTCGATCGGGACAGGAATTAAAGAGACCCAGTACTTC. Amino acid sequence: CASSSIGTGIKETQYF.

The chain recombines TRBV29-1 with TRBJ2-7; the D gene could be TRBD1 or TRBD2 (6 bases each). The CDR3 has 13 amino acids. V lost 7 bases and J lost 11, with 24 bases in between. Per the germline V gene, CDR1 is SQVTM and CDR2 is ANQGSEA. CDR3 region: CSAGGASSAGEYF. CDR3 in DNA: TGCAGCGCCGGGGGCGCCTCCTCTGCTGGGGAGTACTTC.

The V gene is TRBV15, the J gene TRBJ2-1, with 9 bases matching TRBD1. CDR1 and CDR2 from the germline V gene are LNHNV and YYDKDF (reference sequence). The trim removed 6 bases at V and 3 bases at J, leaving 9 bases unmatched. The CDR3 has 16 residues. Here the CDR3 DNA reads TGTGCCACCAGTGAAACAGGGGGCGCGGTCTACAATGAGCAGTTCTTC. Amino acids: CATSETGGAVYNEQFF.

This clonotype has at least ten counts. The chain is built from TRBV7-8 and TRBJ1-1, with D possibly TRBD1 on 6 matching bases. This CDR3 is built from 14 residues. Germline V gene lookup returns CDR1 SGHVS and CDR2 FQNEAQ. V lost 3 bases to trimming and J lost 1 base, with 9 bases between them. CDR3 coding DNA: TGTGCCAGCAGCTTGGGGGCTCAGAACACTGAAGCTTTCTTT. Amino acids: CASSLGAQNTEAFF.

In regard to this clonotype: One end of the junction does not line up with germline, which may come from a read error. The chain joins TRBV20-1 to TRBJ2-5; no definite D call. Germline CDR1 DFQATT, CDR2 SNEGSKA (reference sequence). The CDR3 is 15 amino acids. In DNA, the CDR3 is TGCAGTGCTCGTAACCGGGCCCCTCGGCAAGATACCCAGTACTTC. It yields the protein CSARNRAPRQDTQYF.